The T cell receptor beta chain under discussion was sequenced for a study of T cell changes during pregnancy in multiple sclerosis (dated by TCRdb to about 2019). In the study overall: The study examined how the T cell repertoire changed over the course of pregnancy in women with multiple sclerosis.

The library was obtained by the immunoSEQ multiplex PCR assay. As stored in TCRdb, this immuneACCESS dataset retains in-frame rearrangements with V and J assigned. A fraction of the clones does not appear; measured against another copy, unresolved V genes explain less than half of the discrepancy, and the remainder lacks a known reason. The sample profile shows around 36,000 clones; roughly 90% of them were found once. In total, the top ten clones hold 13% of the sample. As regards this clone: Its antigen is not yet known. Per-nucleotide qualities are absent, and no much larger clonotype sits a single base away.

The CDR3 sequence holds 14 residues, the cysteine and phenylalanine included. The entry retains the CDR3 DNA only, 42 bases that are in frame from base 1. Germline trimming amounts to 5 bases on V and 7 bases on J, with 9 as the count of junction bases outside the gene matches. The germline V gene specifies SGHAT as CDR1 and FQNNGV as CDR2. The chain joins TRBV11-2 to TRBJ1-2; 8 junctional bases match TRBD1. The sequences come from CD8+ T cells from peripheral blood mononuclear cells, collected in the first trimester of pregnancy. The receptor's source is a female donor with multiple sclerosis, enrolled in a pregnancy study. The CDR3 sequence is CASSPQDREVGYTF. At the DNA level, the sequence is TGTGCCAGCAGCCCACAGGACAGGGAGGTTGGCTACACCTTC.